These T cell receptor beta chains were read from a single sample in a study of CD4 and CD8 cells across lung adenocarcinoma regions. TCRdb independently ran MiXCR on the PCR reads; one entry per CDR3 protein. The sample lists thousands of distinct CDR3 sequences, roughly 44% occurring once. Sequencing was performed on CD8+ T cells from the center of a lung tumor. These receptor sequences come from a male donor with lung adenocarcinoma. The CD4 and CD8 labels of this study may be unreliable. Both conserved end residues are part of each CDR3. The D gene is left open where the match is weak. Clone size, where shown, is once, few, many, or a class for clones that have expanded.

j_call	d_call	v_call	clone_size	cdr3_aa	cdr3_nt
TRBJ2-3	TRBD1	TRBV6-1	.	CASRVGTGTDTQYF	TGTGCCAGCAGGGTTGGGACAGGTACAGATACGCAGTATTTT
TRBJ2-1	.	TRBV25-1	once	CASSESRASYNEQFF	TGTGCCAGCAGTGAATCTAGAGCCTCCTACAATGAGCAGTTCTTC
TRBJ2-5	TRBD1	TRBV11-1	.	CASSPDRVLEEQYF	TGTGCCAGCAGTCCGGACAGGGTCCTCGAAGAGCAGTACTTC
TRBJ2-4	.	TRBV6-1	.	CAGRRVLAKEIQYF	TGTGCCGGGAGGCGGGTACTTGCCAAAGAGATTCAGTACTTC
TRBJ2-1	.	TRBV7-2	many	CASSLRDREQFF	TGTGCCAGCAGCCTCCGGGACCGTGAGCAGTTCTTC
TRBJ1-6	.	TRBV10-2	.	CASSESRDSPLHF	TGCGCCAGCAGTGAGTCTCGGGATTCACCCCTCCACTTT
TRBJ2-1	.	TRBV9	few	CASSRTSSYNEQFF	TGTGCCAGCAGTCGGACCAGCTCCTACAATGAGCAGTTCTTC
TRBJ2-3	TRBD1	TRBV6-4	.	CASSDGTGGADTQYF	TGTGCCAGCAGTGACGGGACAGGGGGCGCAGATACGCAGTATTTT
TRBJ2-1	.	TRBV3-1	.	CASSPDTGVAGAQFF	TGTGCCAGCAGCCCGGACACTGGGGTAGCAGGGGCGCAGTTCTTC
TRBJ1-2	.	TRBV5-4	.	CASSLGQAGYTF	TGTGCCAGCAGCTTGGGTCAGGCGGGCTACACCTTC
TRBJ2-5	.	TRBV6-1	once	CARSGETFKDIQYF	TGTGCGAGGAGTGGGGAAACTTTCAAAGACATCCAGTACTTC
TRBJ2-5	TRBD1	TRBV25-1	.	CASRTGGGETQYF	TGTGCCAGCAGGACAGGGGGGGGAGAGACCCAGTACTTC
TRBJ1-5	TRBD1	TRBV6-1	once	CASSDQGAVGNQPQHF	TGTGCCAGCAGTGACCAGGGGGCGGTTGGCAATCAGCCCCAGCATTTT
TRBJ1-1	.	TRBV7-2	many	CASSWDGTEAFF	TGTGCCAGCAGCTGGGACGGCACTGAAGCTTTCTTT
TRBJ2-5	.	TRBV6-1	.	CASSLGRDIQETQYF	TGTGCCAGCAGCTTGGGTAGAGATATACAAGAGACCCAGTACTTC
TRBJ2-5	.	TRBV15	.	CATSNSLVPQETQYF	TGTGCCACCAGCAACTCCCTAGTCCCTCAAGAGACCCAGTACTTC
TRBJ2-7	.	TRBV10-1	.	CASSEGHSYEQYF	TGCGCCAGCAGTGAGGGACACTCCTACGAGCAGTACTTC
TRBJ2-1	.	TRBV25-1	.	CASSEWRGSGTDNEQFF	TGTGCCAGCAGTGAATGGAGGGGTAGCGGGACAGACAATGAGCAGTTCTTC
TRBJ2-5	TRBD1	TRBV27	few	CASSWDSVLGTQYF	TGTGCCAGCAGTTGGGACAGCGTATTAGGGACCCAGTACTTC
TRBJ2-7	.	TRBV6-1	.	CASSVGETYEQYF	TGTGCCAGCAGTGTTGGCGAAACCTACGAGCAGTACTTC
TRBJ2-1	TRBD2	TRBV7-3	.	CASSLTGGRGGETQFF	TGTGCCAGCAGCTTAACAGGCGGGAGGGGCGGGGAGACCCAGTTCTTC
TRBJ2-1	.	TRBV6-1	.	CASSGRHNEQFF	TGTGCCAGCAGTGGTAGACACAATGAGCAGTTCTTC
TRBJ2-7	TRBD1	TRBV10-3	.	CAIRTGGDEQYF	TGTGCCATTCGGACAGGGGGCGACGAGCAGTACTTC
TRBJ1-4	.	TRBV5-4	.	CASSPAVGGEKLFF	TGTGCCAGCAGCCCCGCGGTCGGGGGGGAAAAACTGTTTTTT
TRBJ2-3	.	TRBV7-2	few	CASSSGPGGPRDTQYF	TGTGCCAGCAGCTCTGGACCCGGGGGGCCGAGAGATACGCAGTATTTT
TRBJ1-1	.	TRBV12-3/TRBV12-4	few	CASSLGSRSGMAFF	TGTGCCAGCAGTTTAGGGTCGCGTTCAGGAATGGCTTTCTTT
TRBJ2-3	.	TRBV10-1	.	CASSESGGFTDTQYF	TGCGCCAGCAGTGAGTCGGGGGGATTCACAGATACGCAGTATTTT
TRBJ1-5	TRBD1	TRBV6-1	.	CASSEMGQTNQPQHF	TGTGCCAGCAGTGAAATGGGACAGACCAATCAGCCCCAGCATTTT
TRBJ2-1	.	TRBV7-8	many	CASSHPGLTYNEQFF	TGTGCCAGCAGCCATCCCGGACTCACCTACAATGAGCAGTTCTTC
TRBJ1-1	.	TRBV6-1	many	CASSTPRRTTEAFF	TGTGCCAGCAGTACCCCCCGACGGACCACTGAAGCTTTCTTT
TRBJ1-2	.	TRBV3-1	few	CASSQGLRSNYGYTF	TGTGCCAGCAGCCAAGGTCTCCGATCTAACTATGGCTACACCTTC
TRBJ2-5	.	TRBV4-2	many	CASSHGDYQETQYF	TGTGCCAGCAGCCATGGGGACTACCAAGAGACCCAGTACTTC
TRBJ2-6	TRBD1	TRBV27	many	CASSWGQYRSGANVLTF	TGTGCCAGCAGTTGGGGACAGTATCGATCTGGGGCCAACGTCCTGACTTTC
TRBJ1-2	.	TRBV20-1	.	CSALDSSSGYTF	TGCAGTGCCCTGGACAGCTCTAGTGGCTACACCTTC
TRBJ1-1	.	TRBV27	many	CASSGWRTEAFF	TGTGCCAGCAGCGGATGGCGGACTGAAGCTTTCTTT
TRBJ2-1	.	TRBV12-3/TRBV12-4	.	CASSLHSYNEQFF	TGTGCCAGCAGTTTACACTCCTACAATGAGCAGTTCTTC
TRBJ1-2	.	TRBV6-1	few	CASSARGGYGYTF	TGTGCCAGCAGTGCAAGGGGCGGCTATGGCTACACCTTC
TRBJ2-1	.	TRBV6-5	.	CASSYSGPEYNEQFF	TGTGCCAGCAGTTACAGTGGGCCTGAATACAATGAGCAGTTCTTC
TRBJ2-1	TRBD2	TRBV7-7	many	CASSLFAGDNEQFF	TGTGCTAGCAGCTTATTTGCGGGAGACAATGAGCAGTTCTTC
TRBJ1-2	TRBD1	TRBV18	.	CASSITGQDFGYTF	TGTGCCAGCTCAATTACGGGACAGGATTTTGGCTACACCTTC
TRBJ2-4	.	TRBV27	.	CASRGHGGRAKEIQYF	TGTGCCAGCAGGGGGCACGGGGGCCGTGCCAAAGAGATTCAGTACTTC
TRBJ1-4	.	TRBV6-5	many	CASSLAATNEKLFF	TGTGCCAGCAGTTTAGCTGCAACTAATGAAAAACTGTTTTTT
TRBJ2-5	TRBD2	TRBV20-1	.	CSAGAELREQYF	TGCAGTGCTGGGGCAGAGTTGCGGGAGCAGTACTTC
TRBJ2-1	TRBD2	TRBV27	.	CASSSPTGSGLAGGTYNEQFF	TGTGCCAGCAGTTCCCCAACGGGGTCGGGACTAGCGGGAGGGACCTACAATGAGCAGTTCTTC